This T cell receptor beta chain is from a study of cytomegalovirus exposure and HLA in healthy donors. A multiplex PCR was run with 60 Vbeta primers and 13 Jbeta primers. TCRdb's table, derived via immunoSEQ multiplex PCR, lists solely in-frame clones and lacks some. The table shows tens of thousands of clones, with 60% to 80% occurring only once. The V and J ends lost 3 bases and 2 bases, in that order; junction bases with no gene match: 4. Germline V gene data show CDR1 as LGHNA and CDR2 as YSLEER. This CDR3 spans 17 amino acids. The sample taken for sequencing was PBMCs. This receptor was obtained from a male donor in good health and CMV-seropositive. The chain carries TRBV4-3 and TRBJ2-3; 14 nucleotides agree with TRBD2. CDR3: CASSQGLAGALTDTQYF. The CDR3 DNA follows: TGCGCCAGCAGCCAGGGACTAGCGGGGGCCCTCACAGATACGCAGTATTTT.